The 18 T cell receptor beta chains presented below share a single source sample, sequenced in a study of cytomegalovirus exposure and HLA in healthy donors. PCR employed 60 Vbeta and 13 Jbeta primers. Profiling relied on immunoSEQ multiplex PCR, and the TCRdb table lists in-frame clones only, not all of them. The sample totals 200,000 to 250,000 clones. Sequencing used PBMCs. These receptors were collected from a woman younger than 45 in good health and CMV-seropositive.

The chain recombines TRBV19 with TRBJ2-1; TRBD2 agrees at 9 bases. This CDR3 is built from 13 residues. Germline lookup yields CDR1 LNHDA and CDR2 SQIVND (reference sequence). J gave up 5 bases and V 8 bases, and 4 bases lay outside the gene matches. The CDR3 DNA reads TGTGCCAGTTCTAGCGGGGTAAACAATGAGCAGTTCTTC. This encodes CASSSGVNNEQFF.

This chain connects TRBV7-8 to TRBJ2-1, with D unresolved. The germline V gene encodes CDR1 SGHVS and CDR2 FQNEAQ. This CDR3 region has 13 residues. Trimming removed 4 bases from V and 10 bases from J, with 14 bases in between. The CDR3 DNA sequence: TGTGCCAGCAGCTCCAAACTTCGAGGAGAGCAGTTCTTC. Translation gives CASSSKLRGEQFF.

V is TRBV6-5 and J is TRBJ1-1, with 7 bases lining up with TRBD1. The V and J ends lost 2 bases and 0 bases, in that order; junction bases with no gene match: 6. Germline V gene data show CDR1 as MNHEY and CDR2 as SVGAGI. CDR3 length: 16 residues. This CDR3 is CASSYGQAIMNTEAFF. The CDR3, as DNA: TGTGCCAGCAGTTACGGACAGGCGATTATGAACACTGAAGCTTTCTTT.

CDR3 residues: CASGLGTGGGKLFF. CDR3 nucleotides: TGTGCTAGTGGTTTGGGGACAGGGGGTGGAAAACTGTTTTTT. The V call is TRBV12-5, the J call TRBJ1-4; 10 bases map to TRBD1. The CDR3 is 14 amino acids. V lost 1 base, J lost 10 bases, and 3 bases stayed unmatched. Germline loops: CDR1 LGHNT, CDR2 FRNRAP.

The CDR3 coding sequence is TGCGCCAGCAGCAAGCCTTTAGCGGGAGACTACGAGCAGTACTTC. It codes for CASSKPLAGDYEQYF. The chain recombines TRBV5-1 with TRBJ2-7; 9 positions agree with TRBD2. Germline CDR1 and CDR2: SGHRS and YFSETQ. The CDR3 is 15 residues long. V shed 4 bases, J shed 3 bases, and the junction held 8 bases outside the gene matches.

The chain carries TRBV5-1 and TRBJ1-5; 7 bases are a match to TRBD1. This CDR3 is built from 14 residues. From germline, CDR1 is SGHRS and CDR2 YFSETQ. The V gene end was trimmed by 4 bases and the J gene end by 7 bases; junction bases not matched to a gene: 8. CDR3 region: CASSPGQDLQPQHF. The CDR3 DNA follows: TGCGCCAGCAGCCCTGGACAGGATCTGCAGCCCCAGCATTTT.

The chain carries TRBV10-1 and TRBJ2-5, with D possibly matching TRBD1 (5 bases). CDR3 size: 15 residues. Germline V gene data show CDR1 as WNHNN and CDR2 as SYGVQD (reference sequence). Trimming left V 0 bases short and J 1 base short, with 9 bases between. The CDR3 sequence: CASSESGRAQETQYF. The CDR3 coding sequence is TGCGCCAGCAGTGAGTCCGGCAGGGCCCAAGAGACCCAGTACTTC.

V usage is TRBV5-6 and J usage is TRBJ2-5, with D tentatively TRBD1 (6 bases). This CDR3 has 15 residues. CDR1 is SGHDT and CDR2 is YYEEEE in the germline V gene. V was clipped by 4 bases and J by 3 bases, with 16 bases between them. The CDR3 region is CASSPVGQWEETQYF. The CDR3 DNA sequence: TGTGCCAGCAGCCCAGTAGGACAGTGGGAAGAGACCCAGTACTTC.

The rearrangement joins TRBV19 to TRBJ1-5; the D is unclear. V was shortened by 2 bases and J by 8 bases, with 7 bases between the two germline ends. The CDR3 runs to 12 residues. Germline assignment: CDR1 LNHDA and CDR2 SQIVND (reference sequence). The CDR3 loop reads CASSILREPQHF. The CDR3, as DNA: TGTGCCAGTAGTATATTGCGGGAGCCCCAGCATTTT. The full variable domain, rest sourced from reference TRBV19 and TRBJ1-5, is DGGITQSPKYLFRKEGQNVTLSCEQNLNHDAMYWYRQDPGQGLRLIYYSQIVNDFQKGDIAEGYSVSREKKESFPLTVTSAQKNPTAFYLCASSILREPQHFGDGTRLSIL.

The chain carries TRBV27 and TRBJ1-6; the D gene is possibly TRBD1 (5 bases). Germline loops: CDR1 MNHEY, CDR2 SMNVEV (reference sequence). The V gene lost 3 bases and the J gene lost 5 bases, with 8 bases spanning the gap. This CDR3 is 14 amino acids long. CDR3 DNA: TGTGCCAGCAGTTTGAGACAGAATAATTCACCCCTCCACTTT. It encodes CASSLRQNNSPLHF.

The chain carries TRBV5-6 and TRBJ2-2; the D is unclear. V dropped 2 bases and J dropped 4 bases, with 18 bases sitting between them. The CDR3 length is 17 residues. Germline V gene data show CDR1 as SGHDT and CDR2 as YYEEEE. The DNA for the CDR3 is TGTGCCAGCAGCTTATCACAGAAAATCAGCATCACCGGGGAGCTGTTTTTT. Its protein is CASSLSQKISITGELFF.

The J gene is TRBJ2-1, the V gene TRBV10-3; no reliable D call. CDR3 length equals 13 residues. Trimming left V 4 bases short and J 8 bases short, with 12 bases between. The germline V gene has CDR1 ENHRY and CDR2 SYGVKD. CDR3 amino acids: CAISANPRDEQFF. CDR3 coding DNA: TGTGCCATCAGTGCCAACCCTCGGGATGAGCAGTTCTTC.

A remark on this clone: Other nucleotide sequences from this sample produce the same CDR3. CDR3: CASSPINRDSYEQYF. In DNA form, the CDR3 reads TGTGCCAGCTCACCTATTAACAGGGATTCCTACGAGCAGTACTTC. V gene TRBV18 combines with J gene TRBJ2-7; perhaps TRBD1 as D (6 bases). V lost 3 bases, J lost 1 base, and 13 bases lay in between. Germline lookup yields CDR1 KGHSH and CDR2 LQKENI. This CDR3 region has 15 residues.

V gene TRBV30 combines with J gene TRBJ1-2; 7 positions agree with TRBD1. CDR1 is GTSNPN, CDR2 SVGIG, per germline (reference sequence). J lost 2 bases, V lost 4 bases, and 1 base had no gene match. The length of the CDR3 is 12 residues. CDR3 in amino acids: CAWTGGNYGYTF. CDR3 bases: TGTGCCTGGACAGGGGGGAACTATGGCTACACCTTC.

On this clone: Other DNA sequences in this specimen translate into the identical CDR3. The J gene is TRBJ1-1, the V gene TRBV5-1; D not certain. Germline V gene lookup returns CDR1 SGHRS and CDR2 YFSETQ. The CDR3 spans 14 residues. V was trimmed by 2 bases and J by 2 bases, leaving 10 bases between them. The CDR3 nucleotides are TGCGCCAGCAGCTTCGACACGGCCAACACTGAAGCTTTCTTT. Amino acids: CASSFDTANTEAFF.

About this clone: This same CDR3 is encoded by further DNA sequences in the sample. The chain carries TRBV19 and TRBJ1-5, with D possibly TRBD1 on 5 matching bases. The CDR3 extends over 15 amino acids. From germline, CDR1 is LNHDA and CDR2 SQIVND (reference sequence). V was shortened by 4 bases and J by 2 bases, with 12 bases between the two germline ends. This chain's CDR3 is CASSTSGGRNQPQHF. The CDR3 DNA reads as TGTGCCAGTAGTACCTCCGGGGGTCGCAATCAGCCCCAGCATTTT.

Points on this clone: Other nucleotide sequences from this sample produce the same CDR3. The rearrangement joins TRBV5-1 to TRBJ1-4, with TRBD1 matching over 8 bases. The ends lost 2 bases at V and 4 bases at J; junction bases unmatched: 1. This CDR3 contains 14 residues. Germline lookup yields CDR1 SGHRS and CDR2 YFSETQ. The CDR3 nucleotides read TGCGCCAGCAGCTTAGGACAGGGTAATGAAAAACTGTTTTTT. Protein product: CASSLGQGNEKLFF.

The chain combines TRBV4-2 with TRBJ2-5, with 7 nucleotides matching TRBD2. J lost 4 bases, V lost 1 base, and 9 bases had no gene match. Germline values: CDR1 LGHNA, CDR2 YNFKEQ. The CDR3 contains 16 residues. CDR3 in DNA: TGTGCCAGCAGCCAAGTAGGTGTAGGGGAGGGAGAGACCCAGTACTTC. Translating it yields CASSQVGVGEGETQYF.